These 26 T cell receptor beta chains were sequenced from one sample in a study of T-cell reconstitution after alpha-beta-depleted transplantation in children. It was with unique molecular identifiers that the TCRbeta library was prepared. Via MiXCR, TCRdb re-called the PCR reads, giving one row per CDR3 protein. The sample records about 830,000 distinct CDR3 sequences, approximately 15% being singletons. The starting material was PBMCs, mostly from graft donor cells, obtained 360 days after TCRalphabeta/CD19-depleted stem cell transplant. The receptors stem from a male patient younger than 18 who had a stem cell transplant for acute lymphoblastic leukemia, so the T cells may come from the graft donor.

This clonotype was counted only a few times. This rearrangement joins TRBV6-2 or TRBV6-3 to TRBJ1-4; D might be TRBD1 (5 bases). This CDR3 region has 14 residues. V was clipped by 5 bases and J by 10 bases, with 17 bases between them. Germline CDR1 and CDR2: MNHEY and SVGEGT. Here the CDR3 DNA reads TGTGCCAGCAGTCCACAGATTAATGGGGGAAAACTGTTTTTT. This translates into CASSPQINGGKLFF.

The sample holds a few counts of this clonotype. J is TRBJ1-5 and V is TRBV2; no definite D call. Trimming cost V 4 bases and J 2 bases, with 9 bases left between them. The length of the CDR3 is 14 residues. The V gene's germline CDR1 is SNHLY and CDR2 FYNNEI. Here the CDR3 reads CASSAQEGNQPQHF. Written as DNA, the CDR3 is TGTGCCAGCAGTGCCCAGGAGGGCAATCAGCCCCAGCATTTT.

This clonotype was counted once. The J gene is TRBJ2-7, the V gene TRBV5-1; 7 bases align to TRBD1. Trimming took 3 bases from V and 0 from J; bases not matched to a gene: 6. The germline gives CDR1 SGHRS, CDR2 YFSETQ. The CDR3 runs 15 residues. CDR3 region: CASSWGTESSYEQYF. CDR3 DNA: TGCGCCAGCAGCTGGGGGACAGAAAGCTCCTACGAGCAGTACTTC.

This clonotype appeared a few times. The chain uses TRBV3-1 and TRBJ1-5, with D uncertain. This CDR3 contains 15 residues. Trimming took 2 bases from V and 0 from J, leaving 8 bases between them. The V gene's germline CDR1 is LGHDT and CDR2 YNNKEL (reference sequence). CDR3 region: CASSQYHGSNQPQHF. CDR3 bases: TGTGCCAGCAGCCAATACCACGGTAGCAATCAGCCCCAGCATTTT. Filled out from reference TRBV3-1 and TRBJ1-5, the complete variable domain reads DTAVSQTPKYLVTQMGNDKSIKCEQNLGHDTMYWYKQDSKKFLKIMFSYNNKELIINETVPNRFSPKSPDKAHLNLHINSLELGDSAVYFCASSQYHGSNQPQHFGDGTRLSIL.

This clonotype has just a few counts. The chain combines TRBV20-1 with TRBJ2-1, with 9 bases aligning to TRBD2. This CDR3 contains 12 residues. CDR1 DFQATT and CDR2 SNEGSKA come from the germline V gene (reference sequence). The ends lost 4 bases at V and 13 bases at J; junction bases unmatched: 8. The DNA of the CDR3 is TGCAGTGCTAACCCTCAGGGACTAGCCCAGTTCTTC. This translates into CSANPQGLAQFF.

This clonotype appeared many times. The chain joins TRBV2 to TRBJ2-1, with D possibly TRBD1 on 6 matching bases. The CDR3 runs 13 residues. CDR1 SNHLY and CDR2 FYNNEI come from the germline V gene. Trimming shortened V by 1 base and J by 7 bases, and 8 bases separated the two germline ends. The CDR3 DNA follows: TGTGCCAGCAGTGAAGACAGGGAAAATGAGCAGTTCTTC. This codes for CASSEDRENEQFF.

There are a few counts of this clonotype. The V gene is TRBV9, the J gene TRBJ2-1, with unresolved D. The CDR3 sequence is 16 residues long. Germline V gives CDR1 SGDLS, CDR2 YYNGEE. V lost 1 base to trimming and J lost 0 bases, with 11 bases between them. Here the CDR3 reads CASSVSSTSSYNEQFF. The CDR3 region has the DNA TGTGCCAGCAGCGTAAGCTCAACTTCCTCCTACAATGAGCAGTTCTTC.

This clonotype was counted only a few times. This chain joins TRBV7-3 and TRBJ1-1; D gene uncertain. Germline V gene data show CDR1 as SGHTA and CDR2 as FQGTGA. The V end was cut by 3 bases, the J end by 2 bases, with 7 bases between. This CDR3 has 13 amino acids. Here the CDR3 DNA reads TGTGCCAGCAGCTTCCGGGCCAACACTGAAGCTTTCTTT. Encoded protein: CASSFRANTEAFF.

In its sample, this clonotype was seen many times. V usage is TRBV3-1 and J usage is TRBJ1-1; no firm D call. From germline, CDR1 is LGHDT and CDR2 YNNKEL (reference sequence). The V gene lost 4 bases and the J gene lost 0 bases, with 6 bases spanning the gap. The CDR3 consists of 13 residues. The CDR3 here is CASSRTVNTEAFF. The CDR3 nucleotides are TGTGCCAGCAGCCGGACGGTGAACACTGAAGCTTTCTTT.

This chain links TRBV19 with TRBJ1-3; D is unclear. The CDR3 runs 15 residues. V was cut by 5 bases and J by 0 bases, with 11 bases left in between. Germline-derived CDR1 and CDR2 are LNHDA and SQIVND (reference sequence). The CDR3 DNA reads TGTGCCAGTAGTCGCCAAGTGAGCTCTGGAAACACCATATATTTT. It translates to CASSRQVSSGNTIYF.

This clonotype was counted many times. The chain combines TRBV11-2 with TRBJ2-7; D might be TRBD2 (6 bases). Trimming removed 4 bases from V and 5 bases from J, with 6 bases in between. The germline V gene has CDR1 SGHAT and CDR2 FQNNGV. CDR3 length: 11 residues. The CDR3 nucleotides are TGTGCCAGCAGCTGGGGGGACGAGCAGTACTTC. It codes for CASSWGDEQYF.

V gene TRBV5-5 combines with J gene TRBJ2-2, with 12 bases identical to TRBD1. V shed 3 bases and J 3 bases; nucleotides not matched to a gene: 9. This CDR3 has 18 amino acids. Per the germline V gene, CDR1 is SGHKS and CDR2 is YYEKEE (reference sequence). In DNA form, the CDR3 reads TGTGCCAGCAGCTCACCTGGGACAGGGGGCTTTTACACCGGGGAGCTGTTTTTT. Protein: CASSSPGTGGFYTGELFF.

This clonotype appeared a few times. The chain joins TRBV4-1 to TRBJ2-7; 7 nucleotides align to TRBD2. V was clipped by 3 bases and J by 4 bases; unmatched bases: 6. The CDR3 length is 14 residues. From germline, CDR1 is MGHRA and CDR2 YSYEKL. The CDR3, as DNA: TGCGCCAGCAGCCAGGTTGGCGGGAGATACGAGCAGTACTTC. Amino acids: CASSQVGGRYEQYF.

This clonotype has only a few counts. The rearrangement joins TRBV30 to TRBJ1-5, with D possibly being TRBD1 (5 bases). The V and J ends lost 2 bases and 2 bases respectively, with 7 bases between them. The CDR3 runs to 13 residues. The germline gives CDR1 GTSNPN, CDR2 SVGIG (reference sequence). The CDR3 sequence: CAWSPQGNQPQHF. In DNA form, the CDR3 reads TGTGCCTGGAGTCCACAGGGCAATCAGCCCCAGCATTTT.

The V and J genes are TRBV12-3 or TRBV12-4 and TRBJ2-1, with 11 bases aligning to TRBD2. The CDR3 is made up of 15 amino acids. The V gene end was trimmed by 7 bases and the J gene end by 7 bases; junction bases not matched to a gene: 9. The DNA of the CDR3 is TGTGCCAGCACCCAACTAGCGGGAGAAGGAAATGAGCAGTTCTTC. As protein: CASTQLAGEGNEQFF.

This clonotype was counted at least ten times. The gene calls are TRBV18 and TRBJ1-2; D not resolved. With 2 bases removed from V and 6 bases from J, the gap between germline ends came to 13 bases. The CDR3 totals 14 residues. Per germline, CDR1 KGHSH and CDR2 LQKENI. The CDR3 sequence: CASSPTTLSNGYTF. Here the CDR3 DNA reads TGTGCCAGCTCACCAACGACTCTCTCAAATGGCTACACCTTC. The entire variable domain, with the rest obtained from reference TRBV18 and TRBJ1-2, is as follows: NAGVMQNPRHLVRRRGQEARLRCSPMKGHSHVYWYRQLPEEGLKFMVYLQKENIIDESGMPKERFSAEFPKEGPSILRIQQVVRGDSAAYFCASSPTTLSNGYTFGSGTRLTVV.

The V call is TRBV9, the J call TRBJ2-1, with TRBD2 matching over 14 bases. CDR1 is SGDLS and CDR2 is YYNGEE in the germline V gene. The CDR3 covers 19 residues. V lost 4 bases to trimming and J lost 0 bases; unmatched junction nucleotides: 9. The CDR3 nucleotides are TGTGCCAGCAGCCTCAGACTAGCGGGAGGGAAGAGCTCCTACAATGAGCAGTTCTTC. This gives the protein CASSLRLAGGKSSYNEQFF.

This clonotype occurred a few times. The chain recombines TRBV5-1 with TRBJ2-7; D is unclear. CDR1 and CDR2 from the germline V gene are SGHRS and YFSETQ. Trimming took off 1 base at V and 4 bases at J, with 15 bases between the two ends. The CDR3 has 15 residues. The DNA of the CDR3 is TGCGCCAGCAGCTTGACTTGGATCGGGTCTTACGAGCAGTACTTC. Protein: CASSLTWIGSYEQYF.

The table lists this clonotype with a few counts. The rearrangement joins TRBV29-1 to TRBJ2-2; D is possibly TRBD1 or TRBD2 (6 bases each). Germline CDR1 is SQVTM and CDR2 is ANQGSEA. The germline V and J ends were trimmed by 0 bases and 1 base, with 9 bases remaining between them. The CDR3 is 15 amino acids. CDR3 protein: CSVEDGGRNTGELFF. The CDR3 DNA reads TGCAGCGTTGAAGATGGGGGGCGGAACACCGGGGAGCTGTTTTTT.

In this sample, this clonotype turned up a few times. The V call is TRBV9, the J call TRBJ1-4; weak D call: TRBD1 (6 bases). Germline assignment: CDR1 SGDLS and CDR2 YYNGEE. The CDR3 runs to 15 residues. Trimming took 3 bases from V and 5 from J, leaving 14 bases between them. The CDR3 coding sequence is TGTGCCAGCAGCGCTTTGGGGGGCACCAATGAAAAACTGTTTTTT. Its translation is CASSALGGTNEKLFF.

Ten or more counts support this clonotype. This chain links TRBV7-8 with TRBJ2-4; the match to TRBD1 covers 8 bases. CDR1 and CDR2 (germline): SGHVS, FQNEAQ. CDR3 length: 15 residues. V trimming: 4 bases; J trimming: 6 bases; junction bases outside the gene matches: 8. The CDR3 sequence: CASSSRGQAPNIQYF. DNA of the CDR3: TGTGCCAGCAGCTCGCGGGGACAGGCCCCAAACATTCAGTACTTC. Together with reference TRBV7-8 and TRBJ2-4, the CDR3 gives the full variable domain: GAGVSQSPRYKVAKRGQDVALRCDPISGHVSLFWYQQALGQGPEFLTYFQNEAQLDKSGLPSDRFFAERPEGSVSTLKIQRTQQEDSAVYLCASSSRGQAPNIQYFGAGTRLSVL.

This clonotype was seen at least ten times. V gene TRBV6-2 or TRBV6-3 combines with J gene TRBJ2-3; D remains ambiguous. This CDR3 is built from 13 residues. V lost 4 bases to trimming and J lost 2 bases, with 7 bases between them. CDR1 is MNHEY and CDR2 is SVGEGT in the germline V gene. CDR3 sequence (DNA): TGTGCCAGCAGTTTCCCATACACAGATACGCAGTATTTT. It specifies CASSFPYTDTQYF.

This clonotype was counted many times. V is TRBV5-1 and J is TRBJ2-5; 7 bases align to TRBD1. The V gene end was trimmed by 2 bases and the J gene end by 5 bases; junction bases not matched to a gene: 6. Per germline, CDR1 SGHRS and CDR2 YFSETQ. The CDR3 has 14 amino acids. This CDR3 reads CASSLQGLWETQYF. The CDR3 coding sequence is TGCGCCAGCAGCTTACAGGGGCTCTGGGAGACCCAGTACTTC.

The CDR3 region is CASSFTSYSYEQYF. The CDR3 DNA reads TGTGCCAGCAGTTTTACTTCCTACTCCTACGAGCAGTACTTC. The chain carries TRBV12-3 or TRBV12-4 and TRBJ2-7, with unresolved D. V shed 3 bases and J shed 0 bases, with 9 bases lying between them. The CDR3 extends over 14 amino acids.

This chain uses TRBV4-2 with TRBJ2-1; possible D gene TRBD2, 6 bases. CDR1 is LGHNA, CDR2 YNFKEQ, per germline. Trimming shortened V by 1 base and J by 5 bases, and 12 bases separated the two germline ends. The CDR3 has 15 residues. This CDR3 reads CASSQGRGKNNEQFF. As DNA, the CDR3 is TGTGCCAGCAGCCAAGGGCGCGGGAAAAACAATGAGCAGTTCTTC.

The gene calls are TRBV7-9 and TRBJ2-7; 7 nucleotides agree with TRBD1. V dropped 5 bases and J dropped 12; count of bases not matched to a gene: 7. This CDR3 region has 11 residues. CDR1 SEHNR and CDR2 FQNEAQ come from the germline V gene (reference sequence). CDR3 region: CASSGTGERYF. The CDR3 nucleotides read TGTGCCAGCAGCGGCACAGGGGAAAGGTACTTC.